This T cell receptor beta chain was obtained from a study of response to subunit inactivated influenza vaccine. Study-wide points: Researchers suggested that each seasonal influenza vaccination recruits few new T cells.

V was cut by 7 bases and J by 5 bases, with 17 bases left in between. The CDR3 covers 13 residues. Germline-derived CDR1 and CDR2 are SQVTM and ANQGSEA. This clonotype was found a few times. Its target is not known. From the RT-PCR reads, TCRdb called clonotypes with MiXCR, one entry per CDR3 protein. Of about 700,000 distinct CDR3 sequences in the sample, approximately 15% are singletons; the top ten hold approximately 7%. This chain connects TRBV29-1 to TRBJ1-2, with D perhaps TRBD1 (6 bases). This receptor was taken from a man between 45 and 60 years old who received an inactivated influenza vaccine. This sample comprised PBMCs from blood, obtained 14 days before vaccination. CDR3 nucleotides: TGCAGCGCCCCTACGGTCAGGGGTTATGGCTACACCTTC. Residues: CSAPTVRGYGYTF.